One T cell receptor beta chain is described in this entry. Antigen unknown. This sequence may be a read error, since a much larger clone differs from it by one base. Each CDR3 protein gets one entry after TCRdb re-called the 5' RACE reads with MiXCR. The data show approximately 220,000 distinct CDR3 sequences, about 10% seen once. The source of the sample is a study of CD8 T cells in ankylosing spondylitis. Study-level points and caveats: Matched synovial fluid from ankylosing spondylitis patients was reported to be enriched for disease-linked clones.

Germline V CDR1 and CDR2: SGHAT, FQNNGV. The CDR3 spans 15 residues. The gene calls are TRBV11-2 and TRBJ1-6; 7 nucleotides line up with TRBD1. The sample was blood, either unsorted or a sorted T cell fraction (not recorded which). The receptor was derived from a male donor with ankylosing spondylitis or in good health (not recorded which). CDR3 in DNA: TGTGCCAGCAGCTCTGGAACAGGGGTTCAATCACCCCTCCCCTTT. Translating gives CASSSGTGVQSPLPF.